One and the same sample provided the 28 T cell receptor beta chains below, sequenced in a study of T-cell memory formation after mild COVID-19. MiXCR, applied by TCRdb to the 5' RACE reads, yields one record per CDR3 protein. The table shows approximately 440,000 distinct CDR3 sequences, with about 19% occurring only once. Source material: PBMCs or a T cell subset sorted from them (not recorded which). These receptors were obtained from an adult woman who had mild COVID-19 (a few samples of this study predate the infection). Cell type and time point are not known.

The V and J genes are TRBV5-4 and TRBJ2-1, with D perhaps TRBD2 (6 bases). The germline V and J ends were trimmed by 0 bases and 10 bases, with 11 bases remaining between them. Germline assignment: CDR1 SGHNT and CDR2 YYREEE (reference sequence). The CDR3 contains 13 residues. The CDR3 is CASSLAGGREQFF. The CDR3, as DNA: TGTGCCAGCAGCTTGGCCGGGGGAAGAGAGCAGTTCTTC.

The chain couples TRBV24-1 to TRBJ2-1; 7 bases map to TRBD2. Trimming at V came to 2 bases and at J to 8 bases, leaving 8 bases not matched to a gene. The CDR3 loop spans 15 amino acids. Germline lookup yields CDR1 KGHDR and CDR2 SFDVKD. The CDR3 DNA reads as TGTGCCACCAGTGATTCGGGACTAATTCTAGATGAGCAGTTCTTC. This encodes CATSDSGLILDEQFF.

This clonotype was detected a few times. This chain's CDR3 is CSAGAASNQPQHF. DNA for the CDR3: TGCAGTGCTGGGGCGGCAAGCAATCAGCCCCAGCATTTT. The chain links TRBV20-1 to TRBJ1-5; TRBD1 is a possible D gene (5 bases). V dropped 5 bases and J dropped 1 base, with 9 bases sitting between them. From germline, CDR1 is DFQATT and CDR2 SNEGSKA (reference sequence). The CDR3 has 13 amino acids.

The CDR3 protein is CASSLWSGGGAGEQFF. The DNA of the CDR3 is TGTGCCAGCAGCTTGTGGAGTGGCGGGGGGGCCGGTGAGCAGTTCTTC. The genes are TRBV7-6 and TRBJ2-1, with 9 bases fitting TRBD2. This CDR3 is built from 16 residues. V was clipped by 3 bases and J by 9 bases; unmatched bases: 12. Germline V gene lookup returns CDR1 SGHVS and CDR2 FNYEAQ.

On this clonotype: A junction boundary mismatches the germline segment, possibly from a read error. The gene calls are TRBV20-1 and TRBJ1-1; a weak D match, TRBD1 (5 bases). Germline CDR1 reads DFQATT; CDR2 reads SNEGSKA (reference sequence). CDR3 length: 14 amino acids. CDR3 DNA sequence: TGCAGTGCTAGAGGAGAGGTGGGGGACTCTGAGGCTTTCTTT. Its protein product is CSARGEVGDSEAFF.

Ten or more counts support this clonotype. The genes are TRBV15 and TRBJ2-5; D remains ambiguous. The CDR3 is 13 residues long. The ends were cut back, 0 bases at V and 5 bases at J, with 7 bases in the middle. Germline-derived CDR1 and CDR2 are LNHNV and YYDKDF (reference sequence). The CDR3 protein is CATSRDLWETQYF. The CDR3 DNA reads as TGTGCCACCAGCAGAGACTTATGGGAGACCCAGTACTTC.

This clonotype has just a few counts. This chain uses TRBV7-2 with TRBJ1-1; 9 bases are shared with TRBD1. The ends lost 4 bases at V and 8 bases at J; junction bases unmatched: 11. This CDR3 spans 15 amino acids. The germline gives CDR1 SGHTA, CDR2 FQGNSA. This chain's CDR3 is CASSSDYGTGKEAFF. The CDR3 DNA follows: TGTGCCAGCAGCTCTGATTATGGGACAGGGAAGGAAGCTTTCTTT. Supplemented by reference TRBV7-2 and TRBJ1-1, the full variable domain reads GAGVSQSPSNKVTEKGKDVELRCDPISGHTALYWYRQSLGQGLEFLIYFQGNSAPDKSGLPSDRFSAERTGGSVSTLTIQRTQQEDSAVYLCASSSDYGTGKEAFFGQGTRLTVV.

This chain joins TRBV5-1 and TRBJ2-1; TRBD2 aligns across 7 bases. The CDR3 contains 16 residues. The trim removed 1 base at V and 3 bases at J, leaving 7 bases unmatched. The germline CDR1 and CDR2 sequences are SGHRS and YFSETQ. The CDR3 here is CASSLRTGEGYNEQFF. CDR3 coding DNA: TGCGCCAGCAGCTTGCGGACGGGGGAGGGCTACAATGAGCAGTTCTTC.

The genes are TRBV6-6 and TRBJ1-3; D gene unclear. Germline CDR1 and CDR2: MNHNY and SVGAGI (reference sequence). The CDR3 has 13 amino acids. The V and J ends lost 5 bases and 3 bases respectively, with 8 bases between them. The CDR3 spells CASSGENGNTIYF. CDR3 in DNA: TGTGCCAGCAGTGGAGAGAATGGAAACACCATATATTTT.

This clonotype was detected a few times. V gene TRBV4-3 combines with J gene TRBJ2-7; 13 bases fit TRBD2. CDR1 and CDR2 (germline): LGHNA, YSLEER. V dropped 4 bases and J dropped 0; count of bases not matched to a gene: 6. CDR3 length equals 17 residues. The CDR3 DNA follows: TGCGCCAGCAGCCCCGGACTAGCGGGAGCCCCCTCCTACGAGCAGTACTTC. Amino acid sequence: CASSPGLAGAPSYEQYF.

This chain links TRBV7-9 with TRBJ1-2, with a weak D call TRBD1 (6 bases). The CDR3 is 18 amino acids. V was clipped by 5 bases and J by 4 bases, with 26 bases between them. CDR1 SEHNR and CDR2 FQNEAQ come from the germline V gene (reference sequence). CDR3 loop: CASSLSPPGQTPPYGYTF. The CDR3 DNA reads as TGTGCCAGCAGCCTTTCACCCCCGGGACAAACGCCGCCCTATGGCTACACCTTC.

In this sample, this clonotype turned up a few times. The rearrangement uses TRBV7-9 and TRBJ2-7, with D perhaps TRBD2 (7 bases). This CDR3 has 14 residues. Trimming left V 6 bases short and J 0 bases short, with 12 bases between. Germline values: CDR1 SEHNR, CDR2 FQNEAQ (reference sequence). The CDR3 region is CASRRGASSYEQYF. The CDR3 bases are TGTGCCAGCAGACGGGGGGCGAGCTCCTACGAGCAGTACTTC.

This chain uses TRBV5-4 with TRBJ1-2; the D gene is possibly TRBD1 (6 bases). Germline V CDR1 and CDR2: SGHNT, YYREEE (reference sequence). CDR3 length: 13 amino acids. Trimming took 5 bases from V and 5 from J, leaving 13 bases between them. The CDR3 nucleotides read TGTGCCAGCAGTTTCGACAGGATATATGGCTACACCTTC. Its translation is CASSFDRIYGYTF.

The table lists this clonotype with a few counts. V gene TRBV15 combines with J gene TRBJ2-7; D is undetermined. Germline CDR1 reads LNHNV; CDR2 reads YYDKDF (reference sequence). With 0 bases removed from V and 6 bases from J, the gap between germline ends came to 6 bases. This CDR3 is built from 12 residues. CDR3 protein: CATSREVGEQYF. CDR3 sequence (DNA): TGTGCCACCAGCAGAGAAGTAGGCGAGCAGTACTTC.

This clonotype was counted a few times. CDR3 sequence (DNA): TGCGCCAGCAGACCACAGGGGAAGGGCTCCTACGAGCAGTACTTC. It translates to CASRPQGKGSYEQYF. The rearrangement uses TRBV4-1 and TRBJ2-7; 7 bases fit TRBD1. Germline V gene data show CDR1 as MGHRA and CDR2 as YSYEKL. V was clipped by 6 bases and J by 0 bases; unmatched bases: 8. The CDR3 extends over 15 amino acids.

CDR3 DNA sequence: TGTGCCAGCAGTTCGATGGGGTTTGAGCAGTTCTTC. Amino acids: CASSSMGFEQFF. This chain joins TRBV27 and TRBJ2-1, with D unresolved. Trimming removed 4 bases from V and 9 bases from J, with 10 bases in between. CDR3 length: 12 residues. The germline CDR1 and CDR2 sequences are MNHEY and SMNVEV (reference sequence).

CDR3 in amino acids: CASSFEAQPQHF. As DNA, the CDR3 is TGTGCCAGCAGTTTTGAGGCTCAGCCCCAGCATTTT. The rearrangement joins TRBV12-3 or TRBV12-4 to TRBJ1-5, with no clear D. V lost 3 bases to trimming and J lost 6 bases, with 6 bases between them. The CDR3 consists of 12 residues.

The gene calls are TRBV10-3 and TRBJ2-1, with a tentative D call TRBD2 (6 bases). Trimming cost V 1 base and J 3 bases, with 10 bases left between them. Germline values: CDR1 ENHRY, CDR2 SYGVKD. This CDR3 has 15 residues. As DNA, the CDR3 is TGTGCCATCAGTGAGTTCGAGACTAGCTACAATGAGCAGTTCTTC. As protein: CAISEFETSYNEQFF.

The rearrangement joins TRBV28 to TRBJ2-7; D ambiguous. The CDR3 extends over 14 amino acids. Trimming took off 2 bases at V and 4 bases at J, with 12 bases between the two ends. Germline V gene lookup returns CDR1 MDHEN and CDR2 SYDVKM. The CDR3 nucleotides read TGTGCCAGCAGTTTAACCCCGAACCCATACGAGCAGTACTTC. It is translated as CASSLTPNPYEQYF. Full variable domain (outside the CDR3, taken from reference TRBV28 and TRBJ2-7): DVKVTQSSRYLVKRTGEKVFLECVQDMDHENMFWYRQDPGLGLRLIYFSYDVKMKEKGDIPEGYSVSREKKERFSLILESASTNQTSMYLCASSLTPNPYEQYFGPGTRLTVT.

This clonotype came up many times. The chain carries TRBV9 and TRBJ1-2; D ambiguous. The CDR3 spans 17 residues. Trimming removed 4 bases at V and 8 bases at J, with 27 bases between. The V gene's germline CDR1 is SGDLS and CDR2 YYNGEE. The CDR3 spells CASSPRGVDPLPGGYTF. For the CDR3, the DNA is TGTGCCAGCAGCCCCCGTGGTGTGGACCCCTTACCGGGAGGCTACACCTTC.

The chain combines TRBV30 with TRBJ2-3; 9 bases map to TRBD1. The CDR3 has 14 amino acids. Germline CDR1 GTSNPN, CDR2 SVGIG (reference sequence). After removal of 3 bases from V and 2 bases from J, the junction contained 3 bases not matched to a gene. CDR3 residues: CAWRDRGVTDTQYF. CDR3 in DNA: TGTGCCTGGAGGGACAGGGGAGTCACAGATACGCAGTATTTT. The full variable domain, its missing parts supplied by reference TRBV30 and TRBJ2-3, is SQTIHQWPATLVQPVGSPLSLECTVEGTSNPNLYWYRQAAGRGLQLLFYSVGIGQISSEVPQNLSASRPQDRQFILSSKKLLLSDSGFYLCAWRDRGVTDTQYFGPGTRLTVL.

J is TRBJ2-6 and V is TRBV7-9, with D possibly TRBD2 on 5 matching bases. This CDR3 is built from 15 residues. Deletions cut 7 bases from V and 0 bases from J, with 10 bases between. Per the germline V gene, CDR1 is SEHNR and CDR2 is FQNEAQ (reference sequence). This CDR3 reads CASTRAASGANVLTF. CDR3 in DNA: TGTGCCAGCACGAGGGCCGCCTCTGGGGCCAACGTCCTGACTTTC.

Only a few counts were recorded for this clonotype. The V call is TRBV6-2 or TRBV6-3, the J call TRBJ2-4; unclear D gene. The ends were cut back, 5 bases at V and 10 bases at J, with 15 bases in the middle. Germline CDR1 and CDR2: MNHEY and SVGEGT. The length of the CDR3 is 13 residues. The CDR3 DNA reads as TGTGCCAGCAGTCGGCCCTCCCCCCAGATTCAGTACTTC. It translates to CASSRPSPQIQYF.

This clonotype occurred once. The chain recombines TRBV7-2 with TRBJ1-2; tentatively, D is TRBD1 (5 bases). CDR3 length: 15 residues. The germline V gene encodes CDR1 SGHTA and CDR2 FQGNSA. With 4 bases removed from V and 8 bases from J, the gap between germline ends came to 20 bases. CDR3 nucleotide sequence: TGTGCCAGCAGCTCGGACGTCAGGGTTCTTCGGGGCTACACCTTC. It specifies CASSSDVRVLRGYTF.

This clonotype has a handful of counts. The J gene is TRBJ2-7, the V gene TRBV19; D may match TRBD1 or TRBD2 (5 bases each). Trimming pared 3 bases from V and 3 bases from J, leaving 12 bases between. Germline CDR1 reads LNHDA; CDR2 reads SQIVND (reference sequence). This CDR3 is 14 amino acids long. The CDR3 region has the DNA TGTGCCAGTAGTATCGGGACCGCGGGCTACGAGCAGTACTTC. This sequence encodes CASSIGTAGYEQYF.

This clonotype was seen a handful of times. The CDR3 is CASSPDRGVYEQYF. The DNA for the CDR3 is TGTGCCAGCAGCCCAGACAGGGGAGTCTACGAGCAGTACTTC. The chain carries TRBV3-1 and TRBJ2-7; 8 nucleotides match TRBD1. Trimming at V came to 4 bases and at J to 3 bases, leaving 5 bases not matched to a gene. In germline, CDR1 is LGHDT, CDR2 YNNKEL (reference sequence). This CDR3 spans 14 amino acids.

The chain carries TRBV7-2 and TRBJ2-1; the match to TRBD2 covers 9 bases. Unmatched junction bases numbered 4, after V lost 0 bases and J lost 7 bases. Germline V gene lookup returns CDR1 SGHTA and CDR2 FQGNSA. The CDR3 totals 15 residues. DNA of the CDR3: TGTGCCAGCAGCTTAGCGCGGGGGGGCAAGAATGAGCAGTTCTTC. The encoded protein is CASSLARGGKNEQFF.

The rearrangement links TRBV5-6 to TRBJ2-2; a weak D match, TRBD1 (5 bases). V lost 4 bases and J 0 bases, leaving 13 bases between the germline ends. This CDR3 contains 16 residues. CDR1 is SGHDT, CDR2 YYEEEE, per germline. The CDR3 region has the DNA TGTGCCAGCAGCCCCCGCAGGGCGACGAACACCGGGGAGCTGTTTTTT. Translating it yields CASSPRRATNTGELFF.